This T cell receptor (beta chain) is drawn from a study of CD8 T cells in ankylosing spondylitis. Study outcomes and limitations: Disease-linked clones had a CD8+ phenotype and relatively low frequency in peripheral blood. Reportedly, disease-linked clones are significantly enriched in ankylosing spondylitis patients' matched synovial fluid. Blood from ankylosing spondylitis patients appeared to carry a characteristic roughly 8-variant TCR beta motif.

Quantitative 5'-RACE with molecular barcodes was used to make the TCR beta libraries. From the 5' RACE reads, TCRdb called clonotypes with MiXCR, one entry per CDR3 protein. The sample records 330,000 or so distinct CDR3 sequences, 8% being singletons. This clonotype was counted between two and nine times. What it recognizes is unknown. Losses at the gene ends were 1 base for V and 6 bases for J; bases not matched to a gene: 17. CDR1 is ENHRY, CDR2 SYGVKD, per germline. This CDR3 has 21 residues. The chain is built from TRBV10-3 and TRBJ2-6; 11 bases are shared with TRBD2. The sequenced sample was blood, either unsorted or a sorted T cell fraction (not recorded which). This receptor was obtained from a male donor with ankylosing spondylitis. DNA for the CDR3: TGTGCCATCAGTGAGTGGGGTTTGGGGACTAGCGGAACTCTGGAGGCCAACGTCCTGACTTTC. This encodes CAISEWGLGTSGTLEANVLTF.